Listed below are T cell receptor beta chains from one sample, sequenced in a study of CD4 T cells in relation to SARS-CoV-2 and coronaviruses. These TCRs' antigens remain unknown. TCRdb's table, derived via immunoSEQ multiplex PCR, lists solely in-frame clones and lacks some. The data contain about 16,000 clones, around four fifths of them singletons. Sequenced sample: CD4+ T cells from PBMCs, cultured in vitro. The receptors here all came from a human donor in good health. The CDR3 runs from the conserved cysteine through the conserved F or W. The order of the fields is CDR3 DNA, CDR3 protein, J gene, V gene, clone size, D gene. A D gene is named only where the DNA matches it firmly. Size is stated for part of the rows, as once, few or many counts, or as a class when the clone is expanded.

DNA: TGTGCCAGCAGTGATAGAGGGCATACGCAGTATTTT; CDR3: CASSDRGHTQYF; J: TRBJ2-3; V: TRBV2; size: .; D: .
DNA: TGTGCCAGTCGAGAGGGGACGACCCAGTACTTC; CDR3: CASREGTTQYF; J: TRBJ2-5; V: TRBV19; size: .; D: .
DNA: TGTGCCAGCTCACCATCCTTACCCCTTGACAGTGATGGCACTGAAGCTTTCTTT; CDR3: CASSPSLPLDSDGTEAFF; J: TRBJ1-1; V: TRBV18; size: .; D: .
DNA: TGTGCCAGCAGCGTATCGCACAGGTCCCTTTATGGCTACACCTTC; CDR3: CASSVSHRSLYGYTF; J: TRBJ1-2; V: TRBV9; size: .; D: .
DNA: TGTGCCAGCAGTTTTGGCGGTGAAGCTTTCTTT; CDR3: CASSFGGEAFF; J: TRBJ1-1; V: TRBV12-3/TRBV12-4; size: .; D: .
DNA: TGTGCCAGCTCACCACCGCCGGGACAGAATATTCCCGAGCAGTACTTC; CDR3: CASSPPPGQNIPEQYF; J: TRBJ2-7; V: TRBV18; size: .; D: TRBD1
DNA: TGTGCCAGCCGCCGGACAGGCACTGAAGCTTTCTTT; CDR3: CASRRTGTEAFF; J: TRBJ1-1; V: TRBV25-1; size: .; D: TRBD1
DNA: TGTGCCAGCAGCTTAGCGCCAGCTAACTATGGCTACACCTTC; CDR3: CASSLAPANYGYTF; J: TRBJ1-2; V: TRBV7-9; size: .; D: .
DNA: TGTGCCAGCAAGTTTGGACAGGGCGAAGCTTTCTTT; CDR3: CASKFGQGEAFF; J: TRBJ1-1; V: TRBV27; size: .; D: TRBD1
DNA: TGTGCCAGCAGCTTATACAGGGACCGCACAGATACGCAGTATTTT; CDR3: CASSLYRDRTDTQYF; J: TRBJ2-3; V: TRBV7-9; size: .; D: .
DNA: TGTGCCACCCGGTCTTTGGCAGATACGCAGTATTTT; CDR3: CATRSLADTQYF; J: TRBJ2-3; V: TRBV19; size: .; D: .
DNA: TGTGCCAGCAGCTTAGACAGTTCTGAAGCTTTCTTT; CDR3: CASSLDSSEAFF; J: TRBJ1-1; V: TRBV7-9; size: .; D: .
DNA: TGCACCAGCAGCCAATCGAAGGCGTCGGGGACAGACTCCTACGAGCAGTACTTC; CDR3: CTSSQSKASGTDSYEQYF; J: TRBJ2-7; V: TRBV1; size: .; D: .
DNA: TGCGCCAGCAGCTTGGGTGGCTCTGGAAACACCATATATTTT; CDR3: CASSLGGSGNTIYF; J: TRBJ1-3; V: TRBV5-1; size: .; D: .
DNA: TGTGCCAGCAGCCGGACAGGGAGTAACACCGGGGAGCTGTTTTTT; CDR3: CASSRTGSNTGELFF; J: TRBJ2-2; V: TRBV11-3; size: once; D: TRBD1
DNA: TGTGCCAGCAGGCTCGTCAGGGCGGGTTACACTGAAGCTTTCTTT; CDR3: CASRLVRAGYTEAFF; J: TRBJ1-1; V: TRBV11-2; size: .; D: .
DNA: TGTGCCAGCAACGAGTTGGGCAATGAGCAGTTCTTC; CDR3: CASNELGNEQFF; J: TRBJ2-1; V: TRBV28; size: .; D: .
DNA: TGTGCCAGCAGCCAACAGAACACTGAAGCTTTCTTT; CDR3: CASSQQNTEAFF; J: TRBJ1-1; V: TRBV14; size: few; D: .
DNA: TGTGCCAGCAGTTTGGGACACGAGAACACTGAAGCTTTCTTT; CDR3: CASSLGHENTEAFF; J: TRBJ1-1; V: TRBV2; size: few; D: .
DNA: TGTGCCAGCAGCTTAGGGCCGTTGAGCTATGGCTACACCTTC; CDR3: CASSLGPLSYGYTF; J: TRBJ1-2; V: TRBV7-3; size: .; D: .
DNA: TGCGCCAGCAGCTTGGAACAGGGACTACAGGGGGAAGCTTTCTTT; CDR3: CASSLEQGLQGEAFF; J: TRBJ1-1; V: TRBV5-1; size: .; D: TRBD1
DNA: TGTGCCAGCAGCCCGGAACTGAACACTGAAGCTTTCTTT; CDR3: CASSPELNTEAFF; J: TRBJ1-1; V: TRBV5-4; size: once; D: .
DNA: TGCGCCAGCAGCTATCAGGGGGCGGAATCTGAAAAACTGTTTTTT; CDR3: CASSYQGAESEKLFF; J: TRBJ1-4; V: TRBV5-1; size: .; D: TRBD1
DNA: TGTGCCAGTGGGGGTGGGGGCACCGGGGAGCTGTTTTTT; CDR3: CASGGGGTGELFF; J: TRBJ2-2; V: TRBV28; size: .; D: .
DNA: TGTGCCACCAGTGATTTGCGGATGAAGAGATCCGCGAACTCCTACAATGAGCAGTTCTTC; CDR3: CATSDLRMKRSANSYNEQFF; J: TRBJ2-1; V: TRBV24-1; size: .; D: .
DNA: TGTGCCAGCAGCTTGCTTGCGGGAGGGACCCACGAGCAGTACTTC; CDR3: CASSLLAGGTHEQYF; J: TRBJ2-7; V: TRBV5-6; size: .; D: TRBD2
DNA: TGCAGTGCTAGTGAATTCCCAGGGGCATACAATGAGCAGTTCTTC; CDR3: CSASEFPGAYNEQFF; J: TRBJ2-1; V: TRBV20-1; size: .; D: .
DNA: TGTGCCAGCAGTTTCTCGGGGGCTCACACCATATATTTT; CDR3: CASSFSGAHTIYF; J: TRBJ1-3; V: TRBV28; size: .; D: .
DNA: TGTGCCAGCAGTTTAATGCGGGCCAGGGACACTGAAGCTTTCTTT; CDR3: CASSLMRARDTEAFF; J: TRBJ1-1; V: TRBV6-6; size: .; D: .
DNA: TGTGCCAGCAGTTTCGCCGAGACGAGCTCTGGGGCCAACGTCCTGACTTTC; CDR3: CASSFAETSSGANVLTF; J: TRBJ2-6; V: TRBV28; size: .; D: .
DNA: TGTGCCAGCAGCCCCGGGACAGGGGACTACGAGCAGTACTTC; CDR3: CASSPGTGDYEQYF; J: TRBJ2-7; V: TRBV28; size: .; D: TRBD1
DNA: TGTGCCAGCAGTTCCCCCAGGGGGCTCAAATGGGGCTACACCTTC; CDR3: CASSSPRGLKWGYTF; J: TRBJ1-2; V: TRBV28; size: .; D: TRBD1
DNA: TGCGCCAGCAGCTCAAAAAATCCTTCGGGACAGGGGATCTTTTTTTACAATGAGCAGTTCTTC; CDR3: CASSSKNPSGQGIFFYNEQFF; J: TRBJ2-1; V: TRBV5-1; size: .; D: TRBD1
DNA: TGTGCCAGCAGCTACGGGACTAGCGGAAATGAGCAGTTCTTC; CDR3: CASSYGTSGNEQFF; J: TRBJ2-1; V: TRBV5-4; size: few; D: TRBD2
DNA: TGTGCCACCAGTGATTTAACTAGAATGTACTTC; CDR3: CATSDLTRMYF; J: TRBJ2-7; V: TRBV24-1; size: .; D: .
DNA: TGTGCCAGCAGCCATCCCCCTGGAATCAACACCGGGGAGCTGTTTTTT; CDR3: CASSHPPGINTGELFF; J: TRBJ2-2; V: TRBV14; size: .; D: .
DNA: TGCAGTGCTAGTATCCCTGGTAGGGCCCAGCATTTT; CDR3: CSASIPGRAQHF; J: TRBJ1-5; V: TRBV20-1; size: large; D: .
DNA: TGCAGTGCTAGTGGCAGGGTAACTGAAGCTTTCTTT; CDR3: CSASGRVTEAFF; J: TRBJ1-1; V: TRBV20-1; size: few; D: .
DNA: TGTGCCACCAGCAGAGAGACAGAGCAGTTCTTC; CDR3: CATSRETEQFF; J: TRBJ2-1; V: TRBV15; size: .; D: .
DNA: TGTGCCAGCAGTCTTCGCCGGACAGAAAACTATGGCTACACCTTC; CDR3: CASSLRRTENYGYTF; J: TRBJ1-2; V: TRBV6-5; size: few; D: .
DNA: TGTGCAAGTCGCCTCCGGGACCCTTCATCTGGAAACACCATATATTTT; CDR3: CASRLRDPSSGNTIYF; J: TRBJ1-3; V: TRBV12-2; size: .; D: .
DNA: TGTGCCATCAGCAAAACAGATGGCTACACCTTC; CDR3: CAISKTDGYTF; J: TRBJ1-2; V: TRBV10-3; size: .; D: .
DNA: TGTGCCAGTAGTACAGGGTTTCCTAACTATGGCTACACCTTC; CDR3: CASSTGFPNYGYTF; J: TRBJ1-2; V: TRBV19; size: .; D: .